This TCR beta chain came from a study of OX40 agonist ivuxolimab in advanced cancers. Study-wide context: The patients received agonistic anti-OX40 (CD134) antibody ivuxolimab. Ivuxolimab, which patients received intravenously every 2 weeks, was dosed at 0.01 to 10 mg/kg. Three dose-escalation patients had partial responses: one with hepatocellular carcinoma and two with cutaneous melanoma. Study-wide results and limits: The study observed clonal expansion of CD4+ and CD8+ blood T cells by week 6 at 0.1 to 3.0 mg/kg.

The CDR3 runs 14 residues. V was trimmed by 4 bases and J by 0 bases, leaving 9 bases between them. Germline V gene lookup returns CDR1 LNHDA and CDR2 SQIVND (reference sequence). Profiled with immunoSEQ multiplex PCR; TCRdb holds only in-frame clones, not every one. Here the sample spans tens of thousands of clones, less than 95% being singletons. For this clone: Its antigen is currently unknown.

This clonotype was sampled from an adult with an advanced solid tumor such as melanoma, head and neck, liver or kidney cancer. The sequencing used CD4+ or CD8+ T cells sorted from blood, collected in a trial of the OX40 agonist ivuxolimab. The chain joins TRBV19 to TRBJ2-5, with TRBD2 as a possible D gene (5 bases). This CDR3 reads CASSKGLDQETQYF. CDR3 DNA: TGTGCCAGTAGTAAAGGACTGGACCAAGAGACCCAGTACTTC. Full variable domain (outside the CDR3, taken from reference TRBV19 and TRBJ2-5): DGGITQSPKYLFRKEGQNVTLSCEQNLNHDAMYWYRQDPGQGLRLIYYSQIVNDFQKGDIAEGYSVSREKKESFPLTVTSAQKNPTAFYLCASSKGLDQETQYFGPGTRLLVL.